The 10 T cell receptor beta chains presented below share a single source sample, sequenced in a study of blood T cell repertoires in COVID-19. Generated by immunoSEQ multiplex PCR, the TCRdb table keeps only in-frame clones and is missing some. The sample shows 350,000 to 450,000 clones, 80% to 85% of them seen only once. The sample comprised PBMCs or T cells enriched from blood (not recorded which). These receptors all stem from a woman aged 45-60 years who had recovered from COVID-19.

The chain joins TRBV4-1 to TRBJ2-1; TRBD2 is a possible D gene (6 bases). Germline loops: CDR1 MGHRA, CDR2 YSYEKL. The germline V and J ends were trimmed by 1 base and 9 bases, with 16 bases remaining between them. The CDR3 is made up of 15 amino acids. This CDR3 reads CASSQVGGGELEQFF. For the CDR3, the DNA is TGCGCCAGCAGCCAAGTGGGAGGTGGCGAACTTGAGCAGTTCTTC.

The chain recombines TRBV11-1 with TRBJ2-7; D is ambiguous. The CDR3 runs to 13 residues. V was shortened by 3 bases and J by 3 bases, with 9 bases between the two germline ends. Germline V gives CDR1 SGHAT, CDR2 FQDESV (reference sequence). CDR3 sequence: CASSFRRSYEQYF. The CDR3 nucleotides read TGTGCCAGCAGCTTCCGACGGAGCTACGAGCAGTACTTC.

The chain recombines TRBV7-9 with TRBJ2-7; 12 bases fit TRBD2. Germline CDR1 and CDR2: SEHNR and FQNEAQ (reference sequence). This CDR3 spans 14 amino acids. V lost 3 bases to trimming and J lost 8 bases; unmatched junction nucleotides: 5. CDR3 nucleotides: TGTGCCAGCAGCTTCTCTAGCGGGAGGGATAAGCAGTACTTC. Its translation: CASSFSSGRDKQYF.

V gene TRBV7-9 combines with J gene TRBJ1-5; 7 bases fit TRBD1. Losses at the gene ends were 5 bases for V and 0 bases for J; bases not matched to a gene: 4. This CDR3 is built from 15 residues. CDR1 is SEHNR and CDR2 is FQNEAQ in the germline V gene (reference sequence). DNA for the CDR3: TGTGCCAGCAGCCCAGGGGGACATAGCAATCAGCCCCAGCATTTT. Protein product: CASSPGGHSNQPQHF.

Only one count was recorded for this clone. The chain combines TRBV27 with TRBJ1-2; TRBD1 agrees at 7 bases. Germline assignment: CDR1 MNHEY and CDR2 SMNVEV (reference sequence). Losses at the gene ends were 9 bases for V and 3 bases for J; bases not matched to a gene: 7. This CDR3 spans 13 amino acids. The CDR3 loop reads CASSEGADYGYTF. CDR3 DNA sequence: TGTGCCAGTTCCGAGGGGGCCGACTATGGCTACACCTTC.

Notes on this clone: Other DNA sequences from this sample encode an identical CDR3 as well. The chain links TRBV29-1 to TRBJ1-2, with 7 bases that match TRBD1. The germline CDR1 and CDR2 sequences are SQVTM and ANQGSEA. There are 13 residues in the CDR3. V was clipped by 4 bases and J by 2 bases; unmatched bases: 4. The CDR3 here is CSVGQGLNYGYTF. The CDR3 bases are TGCAGCGTTGGACAGGGACTCAACTATGGCTACACCTTC. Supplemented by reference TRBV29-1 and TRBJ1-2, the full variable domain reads SAVISQKPSRDICQRGTSLTIQCQVDSQVTMMFWYRQQPGQSLTLIATANQGSEATYESGFVIDKFPISRPNLTFSTLTVSNMSPEDSSIYLCSVGQGLNYGYTFGSGTRLTVV.

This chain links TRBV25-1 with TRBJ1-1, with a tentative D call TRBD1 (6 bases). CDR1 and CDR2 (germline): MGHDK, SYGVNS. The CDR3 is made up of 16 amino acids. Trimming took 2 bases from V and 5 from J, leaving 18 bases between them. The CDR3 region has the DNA TGTGCCAGCAGTGAACCGGGAGGGGGGGTTTGGACTGAAGCTTTCTTT. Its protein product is CASSEPGGGVWTEAFF.

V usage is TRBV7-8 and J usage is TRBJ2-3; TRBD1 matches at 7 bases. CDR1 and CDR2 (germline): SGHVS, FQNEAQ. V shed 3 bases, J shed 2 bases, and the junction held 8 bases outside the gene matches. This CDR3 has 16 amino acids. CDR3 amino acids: CASSFSTGPLTDTQYF. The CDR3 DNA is TGTGCCAGCAGCTTCTCGACAGGGCCTCTCACAGATACGCAGTATTTT.

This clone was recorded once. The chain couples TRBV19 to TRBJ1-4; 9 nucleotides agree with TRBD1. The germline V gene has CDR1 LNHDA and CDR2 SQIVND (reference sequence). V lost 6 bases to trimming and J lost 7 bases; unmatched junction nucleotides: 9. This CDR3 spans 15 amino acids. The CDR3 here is CASRRPGQGGEKLFF. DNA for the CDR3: TGTGCCAGTAGAAGACCGGGACAGGGAGGTGAAAAACTGTTTTTT.

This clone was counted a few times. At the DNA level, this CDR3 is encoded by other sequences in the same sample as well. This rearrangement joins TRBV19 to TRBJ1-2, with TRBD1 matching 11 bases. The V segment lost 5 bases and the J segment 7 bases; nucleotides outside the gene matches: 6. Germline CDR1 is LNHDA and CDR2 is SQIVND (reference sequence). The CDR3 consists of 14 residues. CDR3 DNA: TGTGCCAGTAGTCCCGGACAGGGGGCGAGTGGCTACACCTTC. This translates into CASSPGQGASGYTF.